The 30 T cell receptor beta chains below were found in one sample sequenced in a study of T cells in Graves' hyperthyroidism and ophthalmopathy. From RNA transcripts, TCR beta CDR3 regions were amplified. Using the HTBI primer set, a first-round RT-PCR was run on the TCR CDR3. TCRdb called the multiplex PCR reads again in MiXCR, with one record for every CDR3 protein. The sample holds hundreds of thousands of distinct CDR3 sequences, roughly 13% seen once. Sample: blood. The receptors derive from a man aged 45-65 years with Graves' ophthalmopathy.

This clonotype has at least ten counts. The chain links TRBV13 to TRBJ2-7, with 7 bases matching TRBD1. The CDR3 loop spans 17 amino acids. The V and J ends lost 4 bases and 3 bases, in that order; junction bases with no gene match: 15. In germline, CDR1 is PRHDT, CDR2 FYEKMQ (reference sequence). CDR3: CASSSTTGSGGGYEQYF. The CDR3, as DNA: TGTGCCAGCAGCTCCACGACAGGGAGTGGTGGGGGCTACGAGCAGTACTTC. Variable domain in full (rest from reference TRBV13 and TRBJ2-7): AAGVIQSPRHLIKEKRETATLKCYPIPRHDTVYWYQQGPGQDPQFLISFYEKMQSDKGSIPDRFSAQQFSDYHSELNMSSLELGDSALYFCASSSTTGSGGGYEQYFGPGTRLTVT.

The chain links TRBV29-1 to TRBJ1-2; perhaps TRBD1 as D (6 bases). The CDR3 runs to 14 residues. The V gene lost 4 bases and the J gene lost 3 bases, with 15 bases spanning the gap. Germline CDR1 is SQVTM and CDR2 is ANQGSEA. The CDR3 protein is CSVGRGNTDYGYTF. CDR3 bases: TGCAGCGTTGGCAGGGGTAATACGGACTATGGCTACACCTTC.

A few counts support this clonotype. The chain carries TRBV3-1 and TRBJ2-7; TRBD2 might be the D (5 bases). CDR1 LGHDT and CDR2 YNNKEL come from the germline V gene (reference sequence). V lost 1 base, J lost 6 bases, and 13 bases lay in between. This CDR3 contains 14 residues. CDR3 DNA: TGTGCCAGCAGCCAAGGTCGGGGATCGGGCGAGCAGTACTTC. This translates into CASSQGRGSGEQYF.

CDR3: CASLGSGNTGELFF. The CDR3, as DNA: TGTGCCAGCCTCGGTAGCGGGAACACCGGGGAGCTGTTTTTT. V and J are TRBV11-3 and TRBJ2-2; tentative D call: TRBD2 (6 bases). Trimming shortened V by 8 bases and J by 1 base, and 11 bases separated the two germline ends. The CDR3 is 14 residues long. In germline, CDR1 is SGHNT, CDR2 YENEEA.

This clonotype showed up many times. The chain couples TRBV20-1 to TRBJ1-1, with D unresolved. Trimming stripped 4 bases from V and 0 bases from J, with 12 bases between. Germline V lookup: CDR1 DFQATT, CDR2 SNEGSKA (reference sequence). The CDR3 loop spans 14 amino acids. Written as DNA, the CDR3 is TGCAGTGCTAAGGAAATGGAGATGAACACTGAAGCTTTCTTT. Residues: CSAKEMEMNTEAFF.

This clonotype occurred many times. The chain joins TRBV11-2 to TRBJ2-7, with 8 positions matching TRBD1. V lost 6 bases, J lost 2 bases, and 6 bases stayed unmatched. The CDR3 runs 14 residues. The germline V gene encodes CDR1 SGHAT and CDR2 FQNNGV. In nucleotides, the CDR3 is TGTGCCAGCAGACAAAGACAGGGGACCTACGAGCAGTACTTC. Encoded protein: CASRQRQGTYEQYF.

This clonotype was detected many times. The V and J genes are TRBV3-1 and TRBJ2-7; TRBD1 agrees at 10 bases. The CDR3 loop spans 16 amino acids. The V and J ends lost 4 bases and 2 bases, in that order; junction bases with no gene match: 8. Looked up from germline, CDR1 is LGHDT and CDR2 is YNNKEL (reference sequence). The CDR3 DNA sequence: TGTGCCAGCAGCCCCCAAACCGGACAGGGGGCCTACGAGCAGTACTTC. It is translated as CASSPQTGQGAYEQYF.

This clonotype has just a few counts. The rearrangement joins TRBV12-3 or TRBV12-4 to TRBJ2-6; possibly TRBD2 for D (6 bases). The V end was cut by 7 bases, the J end by 3 bases, with 13 bases between. The CDR3 sequence is 15 residues long. CDR3 region: CASTEAGGGANVLTF. The CDR3 nucleotides are TGTGCCAGCACCGAAGCGGGCGGTGGGGCCAACGTCCTGACTTTC.

This clonotype was counted ten times or more. The chain carries TRBV15 and TRBJ1-4, with D possibly TRBD1 on 5 matching bases. The CDR3 has 17 residues. V was clipped by 1 base and J by 2 bases, with 14 bases between them. CDR1 and CDR2 (germline): LNHNV, YYDKDF (reference sequence). For the CDR3, the DNA is TGTGCCACCAGCAGAGCCGGGGCGCCCTTGACTAATGAAAAACTGTTTTTT. It encodes CATSRAGAPLTNEKLFF.

This clonotype was observed at least ten times. The rearrangement uses TRBV13 and TRBJ1-1, with D perhaps matching TRBD1 (6 bases). The germline V and J ends were trimmed by 7 bases and 5 bases, with 17 bases remaining between them. Germline V gene lookup returns CDR1 PRHDT and CDR2 FYEKMQ (reference sequence). The CDR3 runs to 14 residues. The CDR3: CASIRLGAGTEAFF. CDR3 coding DNA: TGTGCCAGCATCCGATTGGGGGCAGGTACTGAAGCTTTCTTT.

Only a few counts were recorded for this clonotype. The chain is built from TRBV27 and TRBJ1-5, with a possible D match to TRBD1 (5 bases). Germline-derived CDR1 and CDR2 are MNHEY and SMNVEV (reference sequence). Trimming took 6 bases from V and 6 from J, leaving 18 bases between them. The CDR3 is made up of 15 amino acids. The DNA for the CDR3 is TGTGCCAGCAGGGCTTTAGGGAGGGGCATTCAGCCCCAGCATTTT. The encoded protein is CASRALGRGIQPQHF.

CDR3 sequence (DNA): TGTGCCAGCAGTTACACCTCACTAGCGGGAGTGTCCGGGGAGCTGTTTTTT. It is translated as CASSYTSLAGVSGELFF. This chain joins TRBV6-5 and TRBJ2-2, with 11 bases aligning to TRBD2. The CDR3 runs 17 residues. The J segment lost 6 bases and the V segment lost 2 bases, leaving 8 bases of the junction unmatched. CDR1 is MNHEY and CDR2 is SVGAGI in the germline V gene.

The table lists this clonotype with a few counts. The CDR3 nucleotides read TGTGCCAGTAGTATAAGAGGGGGGGGGGACATTCAGTACTTC. It encodes CASSIRGGGDIQYF. The chain uses TRBV19 and TRBJ2-4, with D possibly matching TRBD2 (7 bases). Trimming took off 2 bases at V and 8 bases at J, with 13 bases between the two ends. This CDR3 spans 14 amino acids. Germline values: CDR1 LNHDA, CDR2 SQIVND (reference sequence). The full variable domain, in which reference TRBV19 and TRBJ2-4 provide the parts outside the CDR3, is DGGITQSPKYLFRKEGQNVTLSCEQNLNHDAMYWYRQDPGQGLRLIYYSQIVNDFQKGDIAEGYSVSREKKESFPLTVTSAQKNPTAFYLCASSIRGGGDIQYFGAGTRLSVL.

In this sample, this clonotype turned up a few times. The chain has TRBV29-1 and TRBJ1-1, with no clear D. CDR3 length equals 14 residues. V was cut by 4 bases and J by 1 base, with 13 bases left in between. Germline CDR1 and CDR2: SQVTM and ANQGSEA. The CDR3 nucleotides read TGCAGCGTTGCCACATTTAATGAGAACACTGAAGCTTTCTTT. Translated: CSVATFNENTEAFF.

Of note for this clonotype: A much larger clone sits a single nucleotide away, making a read error possible. The J gene is TRBJ2-1, the V gene TRBV29-1, with D tentatively TRBD1 (7 bases). V was cut by 0 bases and J by 5 bases, with 17 bases left in between. This CDR3 comprises 16 residues. Germline V CDR1 and CDR2: SQVTM, ANQGSEA. In DNA, the CDR3 is TGCAGCGTTGAAGATGGAGGGACAGACCCCCACAATGAGCAGTTCTTC. Translating it yields CSVEDGGTDPHNEQFF.

This clonotype was counted only a few times. V gene TRBV20-1 combines with J gene TRBJ2-5; no reliable D call. The V and J ends lost 7 bases and 5 bases respectively, with 8 bases between them. Germline V gene lookup returns CDR1 DFQATT and CDR2 SNEGSKA (reference sequence). The length of the CDR3 is 10 residues. The CDR3 DNA reads TGCAGTGTAAACAGCGAGACCCAGTACTTC. This sequence encodes CSVNSETQYF.

This clonotype was counted between two and nine times. The chain joins TRBV18 to TRBJ2-7; TRBD2 matches at 12 bases. V was pared by 4 bases and J by 1 base, with 5 bases of the junction left unmatched. This CDR3 is built from 16 residues. The germline CDR1 and CDR2 sequences are KGHSH and LQKENI. CDR3 amino acids: CASSRETSGRSYEQYF. CDR3 coding DNA: TGTGCCAGCTCACGAGAGACTAGCGGGAGATCCTACGAGCAGTACTTC.

This clonotype was seen ten or more times. The chain employs TRBV28 and TRBJ2-3, with D tentatively TRBD1 or TRBD2 (5 bases each). V was pared by 4 bases and J by 1 base, with 6 bases between. This CDR3 has 13 residues. Germline values: CDR1 MDHEN, CDR2 SYDVKM. CDR3 coding DNA: TGTGCCAGCAGTTGGGACGGCACAGATACGCAGTATTTT. Amino acids: CASSWDGTDTQYF.

This clonotype was counted at least ten times. The chain is built from TRBV6-6 and TRBJ2-5; 14 positions match TRBD2. CDR1 is MNHNY, CDR2 SVGAGI, per germline (reference sequence). The CDR3 totals 15 residues. V dropped 0 bases and J dropped 10; count of bases not matched to a gene: 4. CDR3 nucleotide sequence: TGTGCCAGCAGTTACTCGGGACTAGCGGGAGACCACCAGTACTTC. This encodes CASSYSGLAGDHQYF.

This clonotype was observed a single time. The genes are TRBV9 and TRBJ1-1, with 7 bases matching TRBD1. Germline V gene sequence: CDR1 SGDLS, CDR2 YYNGEE. Trimming removed 4 bases from V and 4 bases from J; junction bases left unmatched: 7. This CDR3 region has 14 residues. The chain's CDR3 is CASSPRQGGTEAFF. Here the CDR3 DNA reads TGTGCCAGCAGCCCCCGACAGGGTGGCACTGAAGCTTTCTTT.

The chain combines TRBV10-3 with TRBJ1-2; D may be TRBD1 (5 bases). From germline, CDR1 is ENHRY and CDR2 SYGVKD. The V end was cut by 3 bases, the J end by 0 bases, with 11 bases between. The CDR3 covers 15 residues. CDR3: CAISDRGDTNYGYTF. The CDR3 coding sequence is TGTGCCATCAGTGACCGGGGGGATACTAACTATGGCTACACCTTC.

This clonotype came up many times. V usage is TRBV12-3 or TRBV12-4 and J usage is TRBJ2-7; TRBD2 might be the D (6 bases). V lost 5 bases to trimming and J lost 3 bases, with 11 bases between them. This CDR3 is built from 13 residues. Written as DNA, the CDR3 is TGTGCCAGCAGTCGCGGGGCATACTACGAGCAGTACTTC. This codes for CASSRGAYYEQYF.

This clonotype occurred a few times. This may arise from a read error, as a much more abundant clone is one base away. The J gene is TRBJ1-2, the V gene TRBV20-1; 9 bases match TRBD1. CDR3 length equals 15 residues. CDR1 is DFQATT, CDR2 SNEGSKA, per germline (reference sequence). CDR3 DNA: TGCAGTGCTAGACCCTCTTCCGGGACAGGGTATGGCTGCACCTTC. This encodes CSARPSSGTGYGCTF.

In its sample, this clonotype was seen many times. The chain is built from TRBV6-1 and TRBJ2-5, with D perhaps TRBD1 (5 bases). The germline V gene encodes CDR1 MNHNS and CDR2 SASEGT. There are 15 residues in the CDR3. V lost 6 bases and J lost 5, with 19 bases in between. DNA of the CDR3: TGTGCCAGCAGGGCGGACAACCACCAACAGGAGACCCAGTACTTC. Its translation is CASRADNHQQETQYF.

V is TRBV29-1 and J is TRBJ1-1; D call uncertain. This CDR3 has 14 residues. Germline CDR1 SQVTM, CDR2 ANQGSEA. V shed 4 bases and J shed 3 bases, with 15 bases lying between them. The CDR3 spells CSVAWRVRDTEAFF. In nucleotides, the CDR3 is TGCAGCGTTGCTTGGCGGGTTCGGGACACTGAAGCTTTCTTT. Full variable domain (missing parts from reference TRBV29-1 and TRBJ1-1): SAVISQKPSRDICQRGTSLTIQCQVDSQVTMMFWYRQQPGQSLTLIATANQGSEATYESGFVIDKFPISRPNLTFSTLTVSNMSPEDSSIYLCSVAWRVRDTEAFFGQGTRLTVV.

The chain links TRBV27 to TRBJ1-1; unclear D gene. Germline CDR1 and CDR2: MNHEY and SMNVEV (reference sequence). The CDR3 is 13 residues long. Trimming removed 6 bases at V and 3 bases at J, with 11 bases between. CDR3 in amino acids: CASRNQQHTEAFF. Here the CDR3 DNA reads TGTGCCAGCAGGAACCAACAGCACACTGAAGCTTTCTTT.

A note on this clonotype: With a much larger clone just one base away, this may be a read error. J is TRBJ2-1 and V is TRBV20-1, with no clear D. V gave up 1 base and J gave up 9 bases, with 7 bases separating them. Germline lookup yields CDR1 DFQATT and CDR2 SNEGSKA (reference sequence). The CDR3 runs to 11 residues. CDR3 sequence reads: CSARGGGEQFF. CDR3 DNA sequence: TGCAGTGCTAGAGGTGGCGGTGAGCAGTTCTTC.

This clonotype was detected many times. The chain combines TRBV2 with TRBJ2-4; D remains ambiguous. Germline CDR1 is SNHLY and CDR2 is FYNNEI. The CDR3 loop spans 15 amino acids. V was cut by 6 bases and J by 8 bases, with 20 bases left in between. CDR3 nucleotides: TGTGCCAGCAGACCAAGGGTGGAGAGTTGGGACATTCAGTACTTC. This encodes CASRPRVESWDIQYF.

This sequence joins TRBV19 and TRBJ1-5, with 7 bases matching TRBD1. Trimming at V came to 3 bases and at J to 7 bases, leaving 6 bases not matched to a gene. The CDR3 covers 14 residues. Looked up from germline, CDR1 is LNHDA and CDR2 is SQIVND (reference sequence). CDR3 region: CASSISPGGQPQHF. The CDR3 DNA follows: TGTGCCAGTAGTATTTCCCCAGGGGGACAGCCCCAGCATTTT.

V and J are TRBV6-1 and TRBJ2-1, with D possibly matching TRBD2 (6 bases). The V and J ends lost 6 bases and 8 bases respectively, with 17 bases between them. The CDR3 length is 14 residues. Looked up from germline, CDR1 is MNHNS and CDR2 is SASEGT. CDR3 nucleotides: TGTGCCAGCAGGCCTCCGGGAGAGAACTATGAGCAGTTCTTC. Protein: CASRPPGENYEQFF.